Described below is a single T cell receptor beta chain sequence and its context. Its antigen is unidentified. This CDR3 has 16 residues. After removal of 3 bases from V and 4 bases from J, the junction contained 10 bases not matched to a gene. Germline assignment: CDR1 PRHDT and CDR2 FYEKMQ (reference sequence). The source of the sample is a study of cytomegalovirus exposure and HLA in healthy donors. The wider study: The approximately 130 validation repertoires and the approximately 700 first-cohort repertoires shared a platform, a later analysis reported.

General study points: Whilst most TCR sequences proved rare, a subset of public TCRs occurred across many donors.

Profiling relied on immunoSEQ multiplex PCR, and the TCRdb table lists in-frame clones only, not all of them. The sample consists of about 130,000 clones, roughly 89% of them appearing once. The TCR comes from a woman between 18 and 29 years old in good health and CMV-seropositive. This chain links TRBV13 with TRBJ1-2; the match to TRBD1 covers 8 bases. The source material was PBMCs. This chain's CDR3 is CASSFGARGRSYGYTF. The CDR3 region has the DNA TGTGCCAGCAGCTTCGGGGCCAGGGGGCGCAGCTATGGCTACACCTTC.